The entry that follows covers one T cell receptor beta chain sequence. Its matching antigen is unknown. The sample is drawn from a study of identical twins. Trimming pared 4 bases from V and 5 bases from J, leaving 8 bases between. Germline loops: CDR1 SNHLY, CDR2 FYNNEI. This CDR3 is 12 amino acids long. A universal primer binding site was introduced by template switching. The final cDNA contained unique molecular identifiers. TCRdb re-derived calls from the 5' RACE reads in MiXCR, one entry per CDR3 protein. Counted here are 140,000 to 150,000 distinct CDR3 sequences, under 4.5% occurring once; the ten biggest clones make up 8.1%. Whole-study findings and limits: For cord blood, abundant beta clonotypes had fewer insertions, unlike memory repertoires, which showed none. Twin sharing of out-of-frame TCR alpha was underestimated by models in monozygotic pairs. Compared with unrelated sharing, twin-shared out-of-frame alpha sequences had more low-probability sequences.

The chain uses TRBV2 and TRBJ1-1, with a weak D call TRBD1 (6 bases). The TCR originated in a man between 18 and 29 years old in good health. Sequencing was performed on memory T cells sorted from blood. CDR3 residues: CASSGQGTEAFF. CDR3 nucleotide sequence: TGTGCCAGCAGTGGCCAGGGGACTGAAGCTTTCTTT.